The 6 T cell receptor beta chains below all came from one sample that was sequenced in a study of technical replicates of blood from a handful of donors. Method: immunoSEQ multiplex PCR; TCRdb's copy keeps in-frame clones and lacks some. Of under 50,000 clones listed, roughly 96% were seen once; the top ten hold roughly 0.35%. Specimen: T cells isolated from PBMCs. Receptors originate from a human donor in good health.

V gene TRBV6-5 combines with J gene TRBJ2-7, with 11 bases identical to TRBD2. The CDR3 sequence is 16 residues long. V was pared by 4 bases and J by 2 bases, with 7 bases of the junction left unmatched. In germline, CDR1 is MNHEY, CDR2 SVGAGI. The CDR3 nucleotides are TGTGCCAGCAGTTGGGACGGGACTAGCGGAACCTACGAGCAGTACTTC. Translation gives CASSWDGTSGTYEQYF.

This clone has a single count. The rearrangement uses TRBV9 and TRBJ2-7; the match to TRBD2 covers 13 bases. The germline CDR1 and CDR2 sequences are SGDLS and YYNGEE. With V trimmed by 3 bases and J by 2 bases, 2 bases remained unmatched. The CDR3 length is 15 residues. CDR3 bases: TGTGCCAGCAGCGGGACTAGCGGGGGACCCTACGAGCAGTACTTC. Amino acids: CASSGTSGGPYEQYF.

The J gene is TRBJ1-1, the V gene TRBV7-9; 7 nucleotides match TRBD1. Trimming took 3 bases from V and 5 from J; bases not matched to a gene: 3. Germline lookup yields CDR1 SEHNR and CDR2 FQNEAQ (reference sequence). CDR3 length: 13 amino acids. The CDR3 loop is CASSFPGGTEAFF. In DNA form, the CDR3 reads TGTGCCAGCAGCTTTCCAGGGGGGACTGAAGCTTTCTTT.

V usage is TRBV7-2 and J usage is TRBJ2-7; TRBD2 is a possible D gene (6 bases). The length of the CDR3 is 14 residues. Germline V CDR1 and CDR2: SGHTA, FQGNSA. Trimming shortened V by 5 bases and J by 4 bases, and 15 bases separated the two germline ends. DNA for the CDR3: TGTGCCAGCAGCCCAAGCGGGTTTCCTTACGAGCAGTACTTC. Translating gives CASSPSGFPYEQYF.

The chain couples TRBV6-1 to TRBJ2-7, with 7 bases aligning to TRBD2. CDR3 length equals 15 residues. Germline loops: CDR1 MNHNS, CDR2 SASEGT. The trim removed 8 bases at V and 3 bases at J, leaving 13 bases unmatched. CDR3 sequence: CASLAAGTLYYEQYF. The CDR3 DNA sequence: TGTGCCAGCCTAGCGGCCGGGACTCTATACTACGAGCAGTACTTC.

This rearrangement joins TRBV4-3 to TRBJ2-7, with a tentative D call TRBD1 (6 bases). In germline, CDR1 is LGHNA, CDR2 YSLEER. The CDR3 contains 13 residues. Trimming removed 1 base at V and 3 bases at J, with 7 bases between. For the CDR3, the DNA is TGCGCCAGCAGCCAAGGGACAGTCTACGAGCAGTACTTC. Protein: CASSQGTVYEQYF.